This T cell receptor beta chain is drawn from a study of PD-L1 blockade in urothelial cancer. Study summary: Blood analyses occurred 3 weeks (second dose) and 6 weeks post treatment start. T cells numbered a median of approximately 150,000 in the blood samples.

Time point defined: pretreatment peripheral blood. Using immunoSEQ multiplex PCR, the repertoire was profiled, and TCRdb retains in-frame clones only, with some absent. The sample records roughly 95,000 clones, roughly 84% being singletons. Trimming at V came to 6 bases and at J to 3 bases, leaving 7 bases not matched to a gene. There are 14 residues in the CDR3. The germline CDR1 and CDR2 sequences are MDHEN and SYDVKM. The sequence came from a man aged 55 to 70 with urothelial cancer. The chain uses TRBV28 and TRBJ1-2; TRBD1 aligns across 7 bases. The sequencing here drew on PBMCs, taken around atezolizumab (anti-PD-L1) treatment. The CDR3 here is CASRPQGGDYGYTF. DNA of the CDR3: TGTGCCAGCAGACCCCAGGGGGGAGACTATGGCTACACCTTC.